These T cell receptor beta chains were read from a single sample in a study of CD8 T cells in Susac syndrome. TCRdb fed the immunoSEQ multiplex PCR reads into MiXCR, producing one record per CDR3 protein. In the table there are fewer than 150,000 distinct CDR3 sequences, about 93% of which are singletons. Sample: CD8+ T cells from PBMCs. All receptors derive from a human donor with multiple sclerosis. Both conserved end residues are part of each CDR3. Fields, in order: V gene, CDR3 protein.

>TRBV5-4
CASSFVGSSYNEQFF
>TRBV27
CASSLVFGDQGGYTF
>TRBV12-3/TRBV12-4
CASSVTGTSSYNEQFF
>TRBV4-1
CASSQGAAGFTDTQYF
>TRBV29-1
CSVEKGEQFF
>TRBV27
CASSLAAGGTLNNEQFF
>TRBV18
CASSPIGRQETQYF
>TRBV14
CASSQVVWPPNTEAFF
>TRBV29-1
CSGLNQETQYF
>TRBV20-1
CSASPTGFAGELFF
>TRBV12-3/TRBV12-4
CASSFDGTYEETQYF
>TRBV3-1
CASSHVINQPDETQYF
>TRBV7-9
CASRPRDRGQETQYF
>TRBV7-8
CASSLTASGNTIYF
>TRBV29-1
CSVEGQGLAQYF
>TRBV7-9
CASSMDRVGGYTF
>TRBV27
CASSLMSGASQPQHF
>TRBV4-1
CASRDRGRSDEKLFF
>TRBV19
CASSMMAAYEQYF
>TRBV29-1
CSVELASNEQFF
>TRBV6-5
CASSYSTDLGNEQYF
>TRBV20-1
CSAPGQGDYEQYF
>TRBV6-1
CASRFLTEAFF
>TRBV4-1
CASSPFVGLNEQFF
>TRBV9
CASSAGGPLFYEQYF
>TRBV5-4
CASSSRDLSTGELFF
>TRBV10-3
CAISGSGEQETQYF
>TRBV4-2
CASSRSGEGTEAFF
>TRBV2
CASSETVHYEQYF
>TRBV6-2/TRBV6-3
CASSSLRGISDYGYTF
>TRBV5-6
CASSPTTRRETQYF
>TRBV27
CASSFKGNSYEQYF
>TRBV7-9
CASSLVAFTDTQYF
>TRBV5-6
CASSIGSPRDSGNTIYF
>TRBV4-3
CASSQFRDLSTDTQYF
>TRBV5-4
CASSPGALLQFF
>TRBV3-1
CASSQDLGGTTNDEQFF
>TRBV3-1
CASSESGSGNEQFF
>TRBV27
CASSYASGSYEQYF
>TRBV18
CASSPPEAGELFF
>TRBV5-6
CASSLGVRAANYGYTF
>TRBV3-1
CASGRTSSYEQYF
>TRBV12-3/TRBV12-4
CASRRGTYEQYF
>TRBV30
CAWSVGHQPNTEAFF
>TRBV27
CASSFPPGQYF